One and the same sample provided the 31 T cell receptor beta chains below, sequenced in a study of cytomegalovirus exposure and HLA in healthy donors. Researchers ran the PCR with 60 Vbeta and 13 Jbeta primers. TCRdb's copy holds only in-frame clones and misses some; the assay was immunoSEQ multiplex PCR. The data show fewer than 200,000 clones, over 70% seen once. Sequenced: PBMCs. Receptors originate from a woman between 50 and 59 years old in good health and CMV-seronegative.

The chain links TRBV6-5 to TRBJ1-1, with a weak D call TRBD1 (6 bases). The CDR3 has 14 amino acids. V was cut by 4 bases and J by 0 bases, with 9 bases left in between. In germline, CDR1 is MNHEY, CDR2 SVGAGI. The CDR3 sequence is CASSSGAMNTEAFF. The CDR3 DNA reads TGTGCCAGCAGTTCAGGGGCGATGAACACTGAAGCTTTCTTT.

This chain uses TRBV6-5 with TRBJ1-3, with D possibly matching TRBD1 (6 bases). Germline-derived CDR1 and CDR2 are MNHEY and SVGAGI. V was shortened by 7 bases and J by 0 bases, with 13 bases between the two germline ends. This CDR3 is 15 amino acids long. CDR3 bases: TGTGCCAGCAACCCGGGACACCACTCTGGAAACACCATATATTTT. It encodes CASNPGHHSGNTIYF.

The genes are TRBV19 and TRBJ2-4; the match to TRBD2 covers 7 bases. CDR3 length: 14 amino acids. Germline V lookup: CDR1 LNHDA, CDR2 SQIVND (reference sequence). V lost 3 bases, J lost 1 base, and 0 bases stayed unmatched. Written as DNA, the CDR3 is TGTGCCAGTAGTATGGGGGGGGCCAAAAACATTCAGTACTTC. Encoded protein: CASSMGGAKNIQYF.

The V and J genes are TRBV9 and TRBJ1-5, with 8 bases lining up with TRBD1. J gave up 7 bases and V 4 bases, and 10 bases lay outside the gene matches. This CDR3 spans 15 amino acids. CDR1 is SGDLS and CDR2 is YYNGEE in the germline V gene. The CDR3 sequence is CASSLGGQDGQPQHF. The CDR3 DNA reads TGTGCCAGCAGCTTAGGGGGACAGGACGGGCAGCCCCAGCATTTT.

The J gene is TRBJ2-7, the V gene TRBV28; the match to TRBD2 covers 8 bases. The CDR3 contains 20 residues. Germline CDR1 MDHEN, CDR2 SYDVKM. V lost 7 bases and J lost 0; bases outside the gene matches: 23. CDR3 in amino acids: CASNNPLQGREAYYSYEQYF. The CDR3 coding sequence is TGTGCCAGCAACAACCCCCTTCAGGGGCGGGAGGCCTACTACTCCTACGAGCAGTACTTC.

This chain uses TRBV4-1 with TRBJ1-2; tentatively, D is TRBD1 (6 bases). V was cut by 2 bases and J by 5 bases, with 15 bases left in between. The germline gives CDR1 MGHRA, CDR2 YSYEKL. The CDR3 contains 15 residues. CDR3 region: CASSQPLQGRYGYTF. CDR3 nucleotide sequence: TGCGCCAGCAGCCAACCCCTACAGGGCAGATATGGCTACACCTTC.

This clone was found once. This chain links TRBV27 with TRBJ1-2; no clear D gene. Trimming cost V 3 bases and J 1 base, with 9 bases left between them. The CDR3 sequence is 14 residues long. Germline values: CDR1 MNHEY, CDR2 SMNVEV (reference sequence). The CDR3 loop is CASSFQKSNYGYTF. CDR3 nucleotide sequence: TGTGCCAGCAGTTTCCAGAAAAGTAACTATGGCTACACCTTC.

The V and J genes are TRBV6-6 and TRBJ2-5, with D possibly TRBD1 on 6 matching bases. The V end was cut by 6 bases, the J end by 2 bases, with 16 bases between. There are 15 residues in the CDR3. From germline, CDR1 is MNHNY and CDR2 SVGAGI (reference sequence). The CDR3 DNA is TGTGCCAGCAGCCGAACAGGGATGCGGCAAGAGACCCAGTACTTC. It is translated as CASSRTGMRQETQYF.

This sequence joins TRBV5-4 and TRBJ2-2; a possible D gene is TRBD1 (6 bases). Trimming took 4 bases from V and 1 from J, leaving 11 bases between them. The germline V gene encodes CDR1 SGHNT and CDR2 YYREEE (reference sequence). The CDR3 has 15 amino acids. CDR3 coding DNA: TGTGCCAGCAGCCCCGCGACAGGGAACACCGGGGAGCTGTTTTTT. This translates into CASSPATGNTGELFF.

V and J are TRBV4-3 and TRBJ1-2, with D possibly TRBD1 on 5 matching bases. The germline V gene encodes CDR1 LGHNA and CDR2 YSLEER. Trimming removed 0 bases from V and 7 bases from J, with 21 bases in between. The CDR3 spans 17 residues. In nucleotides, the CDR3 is TGCGCCAGCAGCCAAGAGTATACGGGGGAGGGCCGCCGTGGCTACACCTTC. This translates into CASSQEYTGEGRRGYTF.

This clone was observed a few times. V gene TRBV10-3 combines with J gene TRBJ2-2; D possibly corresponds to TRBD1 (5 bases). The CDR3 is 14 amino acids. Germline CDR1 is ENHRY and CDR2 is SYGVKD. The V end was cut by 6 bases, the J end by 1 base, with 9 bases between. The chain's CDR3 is CAIRGQGNTGELFF. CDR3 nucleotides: TGTGCCATCAGGGGGCAGGGGAACACCGGGGAGCTGTTTTTT.

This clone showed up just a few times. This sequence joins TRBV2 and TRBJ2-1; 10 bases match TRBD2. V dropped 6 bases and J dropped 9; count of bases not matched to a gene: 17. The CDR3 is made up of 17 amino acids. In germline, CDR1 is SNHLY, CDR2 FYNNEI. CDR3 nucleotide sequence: TGTGCCAGCAGCGTTAGGAGCGGGAGGGGCCCTGGAGGTGAGCAGTTCTTC. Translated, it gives CASSVRSGRGPGGEQFF.

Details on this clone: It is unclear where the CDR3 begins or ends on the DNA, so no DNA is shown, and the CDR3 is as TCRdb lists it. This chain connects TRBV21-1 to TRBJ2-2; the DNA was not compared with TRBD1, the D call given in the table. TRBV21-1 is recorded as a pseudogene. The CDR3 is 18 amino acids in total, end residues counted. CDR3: CASSKVASGTGSTGELFF.

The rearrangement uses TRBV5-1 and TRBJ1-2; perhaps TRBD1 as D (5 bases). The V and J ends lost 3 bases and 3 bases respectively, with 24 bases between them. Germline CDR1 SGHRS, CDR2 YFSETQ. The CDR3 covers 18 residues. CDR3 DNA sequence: TGCGCCAGCAGCTCGAACAGAATCGGGGGGGGAATCGACTATGGCTACACCTTC. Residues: CASSSNRIGGGIDYGYTF. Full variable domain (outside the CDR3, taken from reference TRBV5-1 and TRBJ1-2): KAGVTQTPRYLIKTRGQQVTLSCSPISGHRSVSWYQQTPGQGLQFLFEYFSETQRNKGNFPGRFSGRQFSNSRSEMNVSTLELGDSALYLCASSSNRIGGGIDYGYTFGSGTRLTVV.

The CDR3 is CSVEEGTGLAKNIQYF. CDR3 sequence (DNA): TGCAGCGTTGAAGAGGGGACAGGGCTAGCCAAAAACATTCAGTACTTC. V and J are TRBV29-1 and TRBJ2-4; TRBD1 matches at 9 bases. Germline CDR1 reads SQVTM; CDR2 reads ANQGSEA. There are 16 residues in the CDR3. Trimming at V came to 0 bases and at J to 0 bases, leaving 3 bases not matched to a gene.

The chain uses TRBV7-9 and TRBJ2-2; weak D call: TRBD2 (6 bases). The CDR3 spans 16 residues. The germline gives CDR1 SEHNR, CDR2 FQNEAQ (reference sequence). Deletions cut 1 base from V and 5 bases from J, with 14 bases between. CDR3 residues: CASSLGPPGRTGELFF. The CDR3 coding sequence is TGTGCCAGCAGCTTAGGTCCCCCCGGGAGAACCGGGGAGCTGTTTTTT.

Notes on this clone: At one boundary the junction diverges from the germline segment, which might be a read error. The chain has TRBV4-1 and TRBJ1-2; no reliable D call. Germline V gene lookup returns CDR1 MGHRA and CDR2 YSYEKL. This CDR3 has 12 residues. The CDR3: CASSQDLYSYTF. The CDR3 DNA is TGCGCCAGCAGCCAAGACCTCTATAGCTACACCTTC.

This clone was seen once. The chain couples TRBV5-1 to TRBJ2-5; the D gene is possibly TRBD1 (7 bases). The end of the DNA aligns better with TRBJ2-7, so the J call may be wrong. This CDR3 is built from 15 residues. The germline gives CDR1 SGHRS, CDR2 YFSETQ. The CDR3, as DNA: TGCGCCAGCAGCTGGCGACAGGGAGGACCCTACGAGCAGTACTTC. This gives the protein CASSWRQGGPYEQYF.

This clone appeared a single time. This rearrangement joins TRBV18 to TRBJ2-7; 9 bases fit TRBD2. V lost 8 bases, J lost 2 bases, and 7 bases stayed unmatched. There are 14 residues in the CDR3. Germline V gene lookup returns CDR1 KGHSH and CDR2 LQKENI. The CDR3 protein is CASASGNTAYEQYF. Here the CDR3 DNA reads TGTGCCAGCGCTAGCGGGAATACCGCCTACGAGCAGTACTTC.

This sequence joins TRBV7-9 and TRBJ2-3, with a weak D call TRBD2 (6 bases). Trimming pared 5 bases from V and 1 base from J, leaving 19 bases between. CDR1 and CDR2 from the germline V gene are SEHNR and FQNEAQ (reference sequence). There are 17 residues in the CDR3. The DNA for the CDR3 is TGTGCCAGCAGCCGCGGGACTCAGTTTCGGGGCACAGATACGCAGTATTTT. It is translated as CASSRGTQFRGTDTQYF.

The CDR3 loop is CASSDIRETQYF. DNA of the CDR3: TGTGCCAGCAGTGATATTCGGGAGACCCAGTACTTC. The V gene is TRBV2, the J gene TRBJ2-5; unclear D gene. Looked up from germline, CDR1 is SNHLY and CDR2 is FYNNEI. CDR3 length equals 12 residues. Deletions cut 3 bases from V and 5 bases from J, with 7 bases between.

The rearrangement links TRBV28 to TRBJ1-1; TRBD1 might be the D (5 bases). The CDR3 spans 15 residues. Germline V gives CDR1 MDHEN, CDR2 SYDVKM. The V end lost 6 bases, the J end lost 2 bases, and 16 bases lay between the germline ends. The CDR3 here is CASRPGEGENTEAFF. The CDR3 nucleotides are TGTGCCAGCAGGCCGGGGGAGGGAGAAAACACTGAAGCTTTCTTT.

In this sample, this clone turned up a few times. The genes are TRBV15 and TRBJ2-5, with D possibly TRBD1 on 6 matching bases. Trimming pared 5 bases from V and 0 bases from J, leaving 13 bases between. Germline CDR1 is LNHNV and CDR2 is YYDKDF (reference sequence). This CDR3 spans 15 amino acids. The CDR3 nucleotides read TGTGCCACCAGCTCCCATGGGGGCTACCAAGAGACCCAGTACTTC. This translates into CATSSHGGYQETQYF.

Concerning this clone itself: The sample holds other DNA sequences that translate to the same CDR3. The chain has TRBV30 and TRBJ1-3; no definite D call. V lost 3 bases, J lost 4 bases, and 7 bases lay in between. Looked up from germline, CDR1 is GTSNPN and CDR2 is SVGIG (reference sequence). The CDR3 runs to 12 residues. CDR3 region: CAWSASGNTIYF. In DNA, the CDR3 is TGTGCCTGGAGCGCAAGCGGAAACACCATATATTTT.

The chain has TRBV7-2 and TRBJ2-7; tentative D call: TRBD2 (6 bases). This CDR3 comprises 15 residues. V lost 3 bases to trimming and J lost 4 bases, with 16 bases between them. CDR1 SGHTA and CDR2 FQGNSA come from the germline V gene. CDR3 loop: CASSFLSRELYEQYF. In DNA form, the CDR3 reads TGTGCCAGCAGCTTTCTCTCCCGGGAGCTGTACGAGCAGTACTTC.

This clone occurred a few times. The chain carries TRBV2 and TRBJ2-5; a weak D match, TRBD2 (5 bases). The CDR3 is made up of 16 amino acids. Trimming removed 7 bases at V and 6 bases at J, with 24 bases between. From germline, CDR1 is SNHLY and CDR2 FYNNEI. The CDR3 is CASKKGASITQQTQYF. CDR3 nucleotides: TGTGCCAGCAAGAAGGGAGCCTCAATAACGCAGCAGACCCAGTACTTC.

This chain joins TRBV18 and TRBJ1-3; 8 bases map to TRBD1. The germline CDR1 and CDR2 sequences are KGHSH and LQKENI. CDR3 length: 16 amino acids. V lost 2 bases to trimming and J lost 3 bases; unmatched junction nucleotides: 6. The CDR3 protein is CASSPRPGGGGNTIYF. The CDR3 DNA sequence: TGTGCCAGCTCACCAAGGCCAGGGGGCGGTGGAAACACCATATATTTT. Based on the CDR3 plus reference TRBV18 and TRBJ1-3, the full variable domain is NAGVMQNPRHLVRRRGQEARLRCSPMKGHSHVYWYRQLPEEGLKFMVYLQKENIIDESGMPKERFSAEFPKEGPSILRIQQVVRGDSAAYFCASSPRPGGGGNTIYFGEGSWLTVV.

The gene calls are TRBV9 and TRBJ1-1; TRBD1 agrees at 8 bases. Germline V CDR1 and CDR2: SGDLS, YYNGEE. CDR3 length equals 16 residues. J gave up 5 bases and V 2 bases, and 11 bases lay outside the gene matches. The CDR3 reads CASSVAGGQGLTEAFF. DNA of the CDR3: TGTGCCAGCAGCGTTGCAGGGGGCCAGGGTTTAACTGAAGCTTTCTTT. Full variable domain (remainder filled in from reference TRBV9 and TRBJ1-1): DSGVTQTPKHLITATGQRVTLRCSPRSGDLSVYWYQQSLDQGLQFLIQYYNGEERAKGNILERFSAQQFPDLHSELNLSSLELGDSALYFCASSVAGGQGLTEAFFGQGTRLTVV.

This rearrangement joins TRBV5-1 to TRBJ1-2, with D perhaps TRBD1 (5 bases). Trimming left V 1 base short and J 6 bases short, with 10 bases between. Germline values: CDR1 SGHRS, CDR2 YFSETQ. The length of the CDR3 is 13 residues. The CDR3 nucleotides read TGCGCCAGCAGCTTGTTCGGACAAGATGGCTACACCTTC. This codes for CASSLFGQDGYTF.

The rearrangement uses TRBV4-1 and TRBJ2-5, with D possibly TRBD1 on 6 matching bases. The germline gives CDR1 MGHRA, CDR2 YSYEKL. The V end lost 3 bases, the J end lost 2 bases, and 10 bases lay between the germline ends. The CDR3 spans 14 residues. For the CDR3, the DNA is TGCGCCAGCAGCCAGAGGACAGCACAAGAGACCCAGTACTTC. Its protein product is CASSQRTAQETQYF.

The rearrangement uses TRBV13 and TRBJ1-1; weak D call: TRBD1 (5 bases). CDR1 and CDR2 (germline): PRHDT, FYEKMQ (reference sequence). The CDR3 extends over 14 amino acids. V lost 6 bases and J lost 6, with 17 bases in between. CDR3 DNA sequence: TGTGCCAGCAGTTCCGACAGAGGAATCGCTGAAGCTTTCTTT. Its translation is CASSSDRGIAEAFF.